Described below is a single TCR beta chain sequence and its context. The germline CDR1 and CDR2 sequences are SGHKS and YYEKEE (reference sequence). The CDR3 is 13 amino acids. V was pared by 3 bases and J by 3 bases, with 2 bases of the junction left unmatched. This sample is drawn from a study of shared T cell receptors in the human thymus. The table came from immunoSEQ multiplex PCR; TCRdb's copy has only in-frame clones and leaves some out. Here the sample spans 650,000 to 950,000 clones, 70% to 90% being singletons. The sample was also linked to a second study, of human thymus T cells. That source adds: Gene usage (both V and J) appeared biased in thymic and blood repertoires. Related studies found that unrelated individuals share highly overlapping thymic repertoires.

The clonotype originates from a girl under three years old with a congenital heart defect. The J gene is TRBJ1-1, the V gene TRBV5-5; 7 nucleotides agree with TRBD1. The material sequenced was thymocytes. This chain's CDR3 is CASSSRGDTEAFF. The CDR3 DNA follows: TGTGCCAGCAGCTCCAGGGGGGACACTGAAGCTTTCTTT.